The entry below gives a single TCR beta chain sequence along with its context. Antigen specificity is unknown. These data belong to a study of cytomegalovirus exposure and HLA in healthy donors. General study points: Analyses of presence and absence presupposed an approximately uniform sequencing depth across donors. Among donors in an Asian-associated ancestry cluster, a later analysis reportedly found fewer N-insertions than the roughly 650-donor mean. Accurate prediction of most subjects' HLA-A and HLA-B alleles from TCR beta sequences was reported.

The CDR3 spans 14 residues. Germline values: CDR1 LNHNV, CDR2 YYDKDF (reference sequence). V was shortened by 0 bases and J by 5 bases, with 8 bases between the two germline ends. The PCR employed 60 Vbeta primers together with 13 Jbeta primers. Sequenced by immunoSEQ multiplex PCR; TCRdb stores in-frame clones only, minus some. The profile covers 130,000 to 150,000 clones, with roughly three quarters appearing a single time and roughly 4% taken by the ten largest. The V gene is TRBV15, the J gene TRBJ1-5; D uncertain. The sequence was obtained from a young man in good health and CMV-seronegative. What was sequenced was PBMCs. CDR3 sequence (DNA): TGTGCCACCAGCAGAGATCTAGAGGATCAGCCCCAGCATTTT. Amino acid sequence: CATSRDLEDQPQHF.